This T cell receptor beta chain was retrieved from a study of T cell repertoires in cytomegalovirus infection. CDR1 is MNHEY, CDR2 SVGEGT, per germline. V dropped 6 bases and J dropped 5 bases, with 14 bases sitting between them. CDR3 length equals 14 residues. On this clonotype: The antigen remains unidentified.

TCRdb processed the reads anew with MiXCR; each CDR3 protein has one entry. The sample shows approximately 770,000 distinct CDR3 sequences, about 27% of them seen only once. The clonotype originates from a human donor in good health (CMV status not recorded). Some clones in this sample may be carry-over from other donors' samples. The V call is TRBV6-2 or TRBV6-3, the J call TRBJ2-1; no firm D call. The sample was cultured CD8+ T cells from PBMCs, taken from culture after CMV antigen stimulation. The CDR3 protein is CASSIKLGDNEQFF. CDR3 bases: TGTGCCAGCAGCATAAAGTTGGGTGACAATGAGCAGTTCTTC.